Following are 21 T cell receptor beta chains from one sample sequenced in a study of T-cell memory formation after mild COVID-19. TCRdb fed the 5' RACE reads into MiXCR, producing one record per CDR3 protein. The profile shows roughly 35,000 distinct CDR3 sequences, about 7.3% of them singletons. Specimen: PBMCs or a T cell subset sorted from them (not recorded which). All receptors come from a young man who had mild COVID-19 (a few samples of this study predate the infection). Cell type and time point are not known.

This clonotype was observed a handful of times. V gene TRBV28 combines with J gene TRBJ2-1, with unresolved D. Germline values: CDR1 MDHEN, CDR2 SYDVKM. CDR3 size: 14 residues. V dropped 5 bases and J dropped 10 bases, with 18 bases sitting between them. DNA for the CDR3: TGTGCCAGCAGTCCACCGAGGTCCGTTGACGAGCAGTTCTTC. Translating it yields CASSPPRSVDEQFF.

In the case of this clonotype: This may be a read error: a much more frequent sequence differs by one nucleotide. The chain carries TRBV4-3 and TRBJ1-6, with 9 bases lining up with TRBD1. CDR1 is LGHNA and CDR2 is YSLEER in the germline V gene. Trimming cost V 5 bases and J 9 bases; bases outside gene matches: 11. This CDR3 region has 16 residues. CDR3 region: CASSSAVPGQGSPLHF. DNA of the CDR3: TGCGCCAGCAGCTCAGCAGTCCCGGGACAGGGTTCACCCCTCCACTTT.

This clonotype was observed at least ten times. The J gene is TRBJ2-4, the V gene TRBV4-3, with TRBD1 matching over 9 bases. Trimming took 4 bases from V and 5 from J; bases not matched to a gene: 0. There are 13 residues in the CDR3. The V gene's germline CDR1 is LGHNA and CDR2 YSLEER. As DNA, the CDR3 is TGCGCCAGCAGCCGGGACAGGGAAAACATTCAGTACTTC. Its translation is CASSRDRENIQYF.

This clonotype occurred many times. The genes are TRBV7-2 and TRBJ1-4; a possible D gene is TRBD1 (6 bases). Germline lookup yields CDR1 SGHTA and CDR2 FQGNSA. CDR3 length: 19 amino acids. The ends were cut back, 5 bases at V and 2 bases at J, with 24 bases in the middle. The CDR3 loop is CASSLTRRGRGGTNEKLFF. The CDR3 region has the DNA TGTGCCAGCAGCCTCACCCGCAGGGGAAGGGGTGGGACTAATGAAAAACTGTTTTTT.

The rearrangement uses TRBV29-1 and TRBJ2-7, with 8 bases aligning to TRBD1. The CDR3 extends over 13 amino acids. Germline-derived CDR1 and CDR2 are SQVTM and ANQGSEA. Losses at the gene ends were 7 bases for V and 4 bases for J; bases not matched to a gene: 9. CDR3 in amino acids: CSAWRTGYYEQYF. The DNA for the CDR3 is TGCAGCGCCTGGAGGACAGGGTATTACGAGCAGTACTTC.

This clonotype was observed at least ten times. The chain links TRBV5-1 to TRBJ1-1; D is perhaps TRBD1 (6 bases). V lost 0 bases and J 2 bases, leaving 11 bases between the germline ends. Germline V gene data show CDR1 as SGHRS and CDR2 as YFSETQ. The CDR3 has 15 residues. The CDR3 region has the DNA TGCGCCAGCAGCTTGGCCGGGGACATAAACACTGAAGCTTTCTTT. Translated, it gives CASSLAGDINTEAFF.

This clonotype was seen many times. J is TRBJ1-5 and V is TRBV2; a weak D match, TRBD1 (5 bases). This CDR3 contains 14 residues. Trimming cost V 5 bases and J 7 bases, with 15 bases left between them. Germline assignment: CDR1 SNHLY and CDR2 FYNNEI. The CDR3 DNA follows: TGTGCCAGCAGTTTTCAGGGATCAATACAGCCCCAGCATTTT. Amino acids: CASSFQGSIQPQHF.

This clonotype has at least ten counts. The chain has TRBV6-1 and TRBJ2-7, with 7 bases matching TRBD1. This CDR3 contains 13 residues. CDR1 and CDR2 from the germline V gene are MNHNS and SASEGT. Germline trimming cut 4 bases from V and 2 bases from J; bases unmatched to any gene: 2. The CDR3 region has the DNA TGTGCCAGCAGTGTTACAGGGGCCTACGAGCAGTACGTC. Its translation is CASSVTGAYEQYV.

This clonotype was seen ten or more times. The chain joins TRBV24-1 to TRBJ1-2; 10 bases are shared with TRBD1. Germline CDR1 and CDR2: KGHDR and SFDVKD. CDR3 length equals 20 residues. Losses at the gene ends were 9 bases for V and 4 bases for J; bases not matched to a gene: 25. This CDR3 reads CATGPRRNLWDRGSPYGYTF. The CDR3 DNA reads as TGTGCCACCGGCCCCCGTCGCAACCTATGGGACAGGGGATCCCCCTATGGCTACACCTTC.

This clonotype was observed at least ten times. V is TRBV20-1 and J is TRBJ1-5, with 8 bases aligning to TRBD1. Germline V lookup: CDR1 DFQATT, CDR2 SNEGSKA (reference sequence). The CDR3 is made up of 16 amino acids. The junction had 13 bases not matched to a gene; V was cut back by 3 bases and J by 6 bases. CDR3 in DNA: TGCAGTGCTAGCACCGGGACAGGTTATCTTATTCAGCCCCAGCATTTT. It encodes CSASTGTGYLIQPQHF.

The sample holds many counts of this clonotype. The chain joins TRBV12-3 or TRBV12-4 to TRBJ1-2; D perhaps matches TRBD1 (6 bases). Trimming removed 5 bases from V and 8 bases from J, with 15 bases in between. CDR3 length equals 13 residues. For the CDR3, the DNA is TGTGCCAGCAGTCCCTTGACGGGGGCAGGCTACACCTTC. The encoded protein is CASSPLTGAGYTF.

This clonotype was detected many times. The J gene is TRBJ1-4, the V gene TRBV4-1; the D is unclear. V lost 4 bases and J lost 0, with 15 bases in between. The CDR3 is 17 residues long. Germline V gives CDR1 MGHRA, CDR2 YSYEKL. CDR3: CASSRFGRIATNEKLFF. The CDR3 DNA reads TGCGCCAGCAGCCGATTTGGACGGATAGCAACTAATGAAAAACTGTTTTTT.

This clonotype has ten or more counts. The chain combines TRBV7-7 with TRBJ2-7; 10 positions agree with TRBD2. The CDR3 extends over 17 amino acids. From germline, CDR1 is SSHAT and CDR2 FNYEAQ (reference sequence). The CDR3 nucleotides are TGTGCTAGCAGCTTAGCTCGGACTAGCGGAGGGTATCGAGAGCAGTACGTC. Encoded protein: CASSLARTSGGYREQYV.

Ten or more counts support this clonotype. The genes are TRBV12-3 or TRBV12-4 and TRBJ2-5; maybe TRBD2 (6 bases). This CDR3 contains 12 residues. The V gene lost 3 bases and the J gene lost 5 bases, with 7 bases spanning the gap. In DNA, the CDR3 is TGTGCCAGCAGTTTTCGGGGGGAGACCCAGTACTTC. Its translation: CASSFRGETQYF.

Ten or more counts support this clonotype. This chain uses TRBV7-8 with TRBJ2-3; TRBD2 might be the D (7 bases). The CDR3 is 16 amino acids. Germline CDR1 and CDR2: SGHVS and FQNEAQ. Trimming took 9 bases from V and 3 from J, leaving 22 bases between them. Here the CDR3 DNA reads TGTGCCAGTTCGGGGGGCCTAGCGGCCCTAACAGATACGCAGTATTTT. It specifies CASSGGLAALTDTQYF. The full variable domain, its missing parts supplied by reference TRBV7-8 and TRBJ2-3, is GAGVSQSPRYKVAKRGQDVALRCDPISGHVSLFWYQQALGQGPEFLTYFQNEAQLDKSGLPSDRFFAERPEGSVSTLKIQRTQQEDSAVYLCASSGGLAALTDTQYFGPGTRLTVL.

In this sample, this clonotype turned up many times. The chain uses TRBV4-2 and TRBJ2-5; 11 bases fit TRBD2. Germline lookup yields CDR1 LGHNA and CDR2 YNFKEQ. This CDR3 has 16 amino acids. The V segment lost 3 bases and the J segment 1 base; nucleotides outside the gene matches: 4. Here the CDR3 reads CASSHLAGGAQETQYF. For the CDR3, the DNA is TGTGCCAGCAGCCACCTAGCGGGGGGAGCCCAAGAGACCCAGTACTTC.

In this sample, this clonotype turned up many times. This rearrangement joins TRBV6-5 to TRBJ2-3, with 10 bases fitting TRBD2. The CDR3 is 17 amino acids. Germline V gene lookup returns CDR1 MNHEY and CDR2 SVGAGI. V lost 6 bases, J lost 5 bases, and 14 bases stayed unmatched. The CDR3 sequence is CASSSLAAGGPKDTQYF. The CDR3 bases are TGTGCCAGCAGCTCGCTAGCAGCGGGGGGGCCGAAAGATACGCAGTATTTT.

This clonotype is labeled as medium-sized. The chain carries TRBV13 and TRBJ2-1, with D hard to call. The CDR3 has 12 amino acids. V shed 5 bases and J shed 7 bases, with 9 bases lying between them. CDR1 is PRHDT, CDR2 FYEKMQ, per germline (reference sequence). This CDR3 is CASSALGNEQFF. Here the CDR3 DNA reads TGTGCCAGCAGCGCATTGGGAAATGAGCAGTTCTTC.

In this sample, this clonotype turned up many times. This chain links TRBV5-8 with TRBJ2-2; tentatively, D is TRBD1 or TRBD2 (5 bases each). Germline CDR1 SGHTS, CDR2 YDEGEE. The V end was cut by 0 bases, the J end by 13 bases, with 13 bases between. This CDR3 spans 13 amino acids. CDR3 bases: TGTGCCAGCAGCTTGGAACGGGGCCCACGGCTGTTTTTT. Residues: CASSLERGPRLFF.

The V call is TRBV30, the J call TRBJ1-1; no clear D. The CDR3 covers 16 residues. V lost 0 bases and J lost 3, with 17 bases in between. Germline assignment: CDR1 GTSNPN and CDR2 SVGIG (reference sequence). CDR3 loop: CAWSVMAGRLHTEAFF. CDR3 coding DNA: TGTGCCTGGAGTGTAATGGCAGGCCGGCTGCACACTGAAGCTTTCTTT. Looking up the rest from reference TRBV30 and TRBJ1-1 gives the full variable domain: SQTIHQWPATLVQPVGSPLSLECTVEGTSNPNLYWYRQAAGRGLQLLFYSVGIGQISSEVPQNLSASRPQDRQFILSSKKLLLSDSGFYLCAWSVMAGRLHTEAFFGQGTRLTVV.

In its sample, this clonotype was seen many times. The rearrangement joins TRBV7-2 to TRBJ2-2, with TRBD2 as a possible D gene (6 bases). The CDR3 consists of 13 residues. Trimming took 6 bases from V and 7 from J, leaving 12 bases between them. Germline V gives CDR1 SGHTA, CDR2 FQGNSA. CDR3 sequence reads: CASSTTGGGELFF. Here the CDR3 DNA reads TGTGCCAGCAGTACCACCGGGGGCGGGGAGCTGTTTTTT.